This T cell receptor (beta chain) came from a study of T cell repertoires in cytomegalovirus infection. Study in general: Public TCR beta signatures indicated both CMV infection and matching HLA type.

TCRdb reprocessed the reads via MiXCR and lists one record per CDR3 protein. The repertoire has approximately 110,000 distinct CDR3 sequences, about 30% of them found once; the top ten carry roughly 81%. J was trimmed by 8 bases and V by 5 bases; bases with no gene match: 3. CDR1 is LNHDA, CDR2 SQIVND, per germline (reference sequence). CDR3 length equals 12 residues. This clonotype appeared a few times. Its cognate antigen is unknown. The source of this sequence is a human donor in good health (CMV status not recorded). Some clones in this sample may be carry-over from other donors' samples. The chain carries TRBV19 and TRBJ1-2; 9 bases map to TRBD1. Sample: CD8+ T cells from cultured PBMCs, taken from culture after CMV antigen stimulation. The DNA of the CDR3 is TGTGCCAGTAGTCGGACAGGGGAAGGCTACACCTTC. It encodes CASSRTGEGYTF. Full variable domain (outside the CDR3, taken from reference TRBV19 and TRBJ1-2): DGGITQSPKYLFRKEGQNVTLSCEQNLNHDAMYWYRQDPGQGLRLIYYSQIVNDFQKGDIAEGYSVSREKKESFPLTVTSAQKNPTAFYLCASSRTGEGYTFGSGTRLTVV.